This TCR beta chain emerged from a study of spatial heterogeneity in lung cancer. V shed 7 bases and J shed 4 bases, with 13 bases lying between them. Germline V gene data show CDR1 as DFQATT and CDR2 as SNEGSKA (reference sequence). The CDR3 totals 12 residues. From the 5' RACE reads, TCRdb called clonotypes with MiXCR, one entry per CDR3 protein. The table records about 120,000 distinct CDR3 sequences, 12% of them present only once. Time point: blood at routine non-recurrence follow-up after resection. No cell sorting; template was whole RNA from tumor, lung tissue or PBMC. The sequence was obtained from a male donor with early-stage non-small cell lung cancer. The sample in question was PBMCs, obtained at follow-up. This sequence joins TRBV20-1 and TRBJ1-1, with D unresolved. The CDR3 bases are TGCAGTGTTGTAGGAGGTCCCACTGAAGCTTTCTTT. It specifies CSVVGGPTEAFF.